This TCR beta chain was documented in a study of OX40 agonist ivuxolimab in advanced cancers. Regarding the study in general: Ivuxolimab was an agonistic, fully human IgG2 monoclonal antibody directed against OX40 (CD134), a costimulatory receptor. Patients were allowed to have had prior anti-PD-1, anti-PD-L1 or anti-CTLA-4 therapy, and around 43% of the dose-escalation patients had been treated with checkpoint inhibitors. The dose-escalation cohort was about 87% male with a mean age of approximately 60 years, ranging from roughly 20 to 80. Peripheral TCRbeta sequencing was intended to test whether TCR sequence diversity was altered and clonal T-cell expansion was caused by ivuxolimab. Partial responses occurred in three dose-escalation patients, of whom one had hepatocellular carcinoma and two had cutaneous melanoma. Among the roughly 52 dose-escalation patients, roughly 20 had hepatocellular carcinoma, around 15 melanoma, 9 renal cell carcinoma and 9 head and neck cancer. Intravenous ivuxolimab was administered to patients every 2 weeks at six dose levels: 0.01, 0.1, 0.3, 1.5, 3 and 10 mg/kg. The paper describes the monotherapy dose-escalation part (N of about 47 patients) of the phase I trial of ivuxolimab. The study at large found these results: Low levels of normalized T-cell clonal expansion were also seen in some nonresponding patients. Clonal expansion of both CD4+ and CD8+ blood T cells was observed from baseline to week 6 at doses 0.1 to 3.0 mg/kg. The antigen specificity of the peripheral T cells that underwent clonal expansion was not determined. Partial responders in the 0.1-3.0 mg/kg groups had among the lowest normalized peripheral clonal expansion, especially among CD8+ T cells. After ivuxolimab, expanded clones were on average more numerous among CD8+ T cells than among CD4+ T cells.

The trial excluded patients who had a history of autoimmune disease or were on systemic immunosuppression. Peripheral blood for TCR sequencing was collected from all dose cohorts at baseline, on cycle 4 day 1, and on cycle 7 day 1. The samples were taken from a phase I, first-in-human, multicenter, open-label dose-escalation trial of ivuxolimab. The trial enrolled adults with locally advanced or metastatic head and neck squamous cell, hepatocellular, melanoma or renal cell carcinoma. Before TCR sequencing, CD4+ T cells and CD8+ T cells from peripheral blood were sorted into separate populations. Remarks on this clone: The antigen this receptor binds is unknown. Per-base qualities were not stored, and no clone one base away is much larger.

For sequencing of the TCRbeta CDR3 region, genomic DNA was extracted from the sorted cells. TCRbeta CDR3 regions were sequenced using the immunoSEQ Assay. TCRdb stores this immuneACCESS table with in-frame sequences only. Part of the clones is absent; in the studies checked, under half of the shortfall reflects unresolved V genes, and no reason is known for the rest. Counted in this sample were tens of thousands of clones; 70% to 90% of them appeared once. Jointly, the top ten make up approximately 11% of the sample. For CDR1 and CDR2, the germline V gene (reference sequence) lists SGHKS and YYEKEE. The CDR3 holds 15 amino acids from the cysteine to the phenylalanine. Kept here is only the CDR3 DNA, which spans 45 bases and is read in frame from base 1. Here V drops 2 bases and J drops 3 bases, and the junction holds 6 bases not matched to any gene.

The chain was built from TRBV5-5 and TRBJ2-7, with 9 bases aligning to TRBD2. The origin of this receptor is an adult with an advanced solid tumor such as melanoma, head and neck, liver or kidney cancer. This specimen was CD4+ or CD8+ T cells sorted from blood, taken in a trial of the OX40 agonist ivuxolimab. CDR3 reads: CASSFLAGTYYEQYF. The DNA sequence is TGTGCCAGCAGCTTCCTAGCGGGGACATACTACGAGCAGTACTTC.